This T cell receptor beta chain was documented in a study of blood T cell repertoires in COVID-19. For the study at large: Donors in the United States, Italy and Spain gave samples during acute or convalescent COVID-19. PBMCs, B-cell-depleted T cells, or T cells were the source of the cDNA or gDNA that made up the material.

Sequenced by immunoSEQ multiplex PCR; TCRdb stores in-frame clones only, minus some. This sample has 130,000 to 150,000 clones; about 90% occur once, and the top ten carry 2% to 2.5%. Looked up from germline, CDR1 is MNHNY and CDR2 is SVGAGI (reference sequence). The CDR3 covers 12 residues. V lost 8 bases and J lost 3; bases outside the gene matches: 3. This clone was seen only a few times. The clonotype comes from a human donor in a cohort sampled during active COVID-19. The V and J genes are TRBV6-6 and TRBJ2-7; 8 bases align to TRBD1. The material sequenced was peripheral blood. This CDR3 reads CASFDRGYEQYF. Here the CDR3 DNA reads TGTGCCAGCTTTGACAGGGGCTACGAGCAGTACTTC.